Described below is a single T cell receptor (beta chain) sequence and its context. This clonotype has a count of ten or more. The antigen this receptor binds is unknown. The sample holds no much larger clone one base away, and base qualities are not on file. According to the germline V gene, CDR1 reads SNHLY and CDR2 reads FYNNEI. CDR3 length: 15 amino acids, cysteine to phenylalanine. Of all the DNA, just the CDR3 is kept, 45 bases in frame from base 1. Cut back by 7 bases and 3 bases, the V and J ends lie 16 bases apart. Library preparation employed PCR. Sequenced using an Illumina HiSeq 4000. Bulk TCR libraries were generated as previously described, with the TCR primers listed in Table S5 used. Purification of total RNA was performed with the Qiagen AllPrep DNA/RNA kit. Before analysis, reads from multiple sequencing runs of one library were combined. Per the source publication's procedure: Only reads with exact TCR constant sequence were kept, trimmed to 150 nt, and grouped by their 12-nt molecular barcodes. Reads inside each barcode group were sub-clustered using a 15% Levenshtein threshold, and a quality-weighted consensus sequence was constructed for each RNA molecule. Non-functional sequences were excluded, and lower-count sequences lying one edit away from another sequence were also excluded. Barcode sub-clusters with fewer than 20% of the maximum read count were removed, based on fitting two negative binomial distributions. The public sequencing data were trimmed at Q25 with fastp and processed into clonotypes with MiXCR by TCRdb, which kept only in-frame beta chains. Every entry covers one CDR3 protein and lists the most common genes and DNA from its rows. The V and J calls come from TCRdb's annotation, not from the publication. Within this sample are under 600,000 distinct CDR3 sequences, with around a fifth of them counted one time only. The ten top clones hold around 0.84% of the sample.

This entry comes from a study of molecular identifiers for immune sequencing clone quantification (dated by TCRdb to 2016 to 2018). Notes on the research overall: For a replicate experiment, RNA from approximately 20,000 or 100,000 naive CD8 T cells was divided into five aliquots, of which four were sequenced. This methods study used CD8 T cells to benchmark TCR RNA copy counting and molecular-identifier clustering-based TCR repertoire sequencing (MIDCIRS).

Naive CD8 T cell libraries were made from roughly 21,000 to 960,000 sorted cells using 10%, 30% or 50% of purified RNA. Naive CD8 T cells, defined as CD8+CD4-CCR7+CD45RA+, were FACS-sorted into RLT Plus buffer on a BD FACSAria II. Detection sensitivity was tested by spiking Jurkat RNA equal to approximately 9 TCR copies' worth into samples containing about 18,000-1,000,000 naive CD8 T cells. Enrichment of CD8 T cells was done with RosetteSep CD8+ T Cell Enrichment Cocktail plus Ficoll-Paque, and ACK red cell lysis came afterward. What the work shows at the level of the full study, not this receptor alone: Spiked-in Jurkat TCR RNA equivalent to a single cell was reported to be detectable even among fewer than 1.2 million naive CD8 T cells. When barcode sub-clustering was omitted, TCR diversity was inflated by chimeric consensus sequences, with chimeras reaching as high as 47%. Highly expanded clone sizes could be underestimated if identical TCR molecules share a barcode. Modeling gave around 3 recovered TCR RNA copies per cell versus around 10 by digital PCR, implying approximately 30% capture efficiency. Spiked-in Jurkat TCR RNA (approximately 10 copies' worth), which is not part of the donor repertoire, was contained in the naive libraries. Clones above 20 RNA copies held over 99% of molecules in CMV-specific effector cells but under 1% in naive cells.

The TCR sequence derives from a human donor in good health. Some libraries in this study had Jurkat cell RNA spiked in. Sequencing used naive CD8+ T cells from blood, with Jurkat cell RNA spiked in. The sample's cell subset or site label, in plain terms: FACS-sorted CD8+CD4-CCR7+CD45RA+ naive T cells. The V gene is TRBV2 and the J gene is TRBJ2-1; TRBD2 is possibly the D segment (5 matching bases). CDR3 reads: CASTQSSSNYNEQFF. The DNA reads TGTGCCAGCACCCAGTCCTCTAGCAACTACAATGAGCAGTTCTTC.